Sequencing of this T cell receptor beta chain was carried out in a study of control samples from healthy donors and cancer patients. Clones were read by immunoSEQ multiplex PCR, and TCRdb kept only the in-frame ones, dropping some. Among about 20,000 clones listed, about 89% were seen once. CDR3 length equals 13 residues. Trimming took 8 bases from V and 0 from J, leaving 11 bases between them. Germline CDR1 is SNHLY and CDR2 is FYNNEI. This TCR was recovered from a man aged 60-69 years with head and neck cancer. Sequenced input: PBMCs. The chain is built from TRBV2 and TRBJ2-7, with D perhaps TRBD1 (5 bases). In nucleotides, the CDR3 is TGTGCCAGCCGGGCGGACACCTCCTACGAGCAGTACTTC. It codes for CASRADTSYEQYF.